The rows below give T cell receptor beta chains drawn from one sample of a study of PD-1 blockade in classical Hodgkin lymphoma. TCRdb's copy holds only in-frame clones and misses some; the assay was immunoSEQ multiplex PCR. The sample includes 50,000 or so clones, around 90% seen only once; the top ten take approximately 15%. Sequenced material: peripheral blood mononuclear cells (PBMCs), taken before the fourth cycle of nivolumab. The source is a human donor with classical Hodgkin lymphoma. CDR3s include the opening cysteine and the closing phenylalanine or tryptophan. A D gene is named only where the DNA matches it firmly. Clone size, where shown, is once, few, many, or a class for clones that have expanded.

J | D | size | V | DNA | CDR3
TRBJ2-2 | TRBD2 | . | TRBV5-5 | TGTGCCAGCAGCGACTTAGCGGGAACCACCGGGGAGCTGTTTTTT | CASSDLAGTTGELFF
TRBJ2-7 | . | . | TRBV4-2 | TGTGCCAGCAGCCAAGTGTTGTTTAGGCTAGATAAATCTTCCTACGAGCAGTACTTC | CASSQVLFRLDKSSYEQYF
TRBJ2-1 | . | . | TRBV7-9 | TGTGCCAGCAGCCCGGCGGTGGTTGAGCAGTTCTTC | CASSPAVVEQFF
TRBJ2-7 | . | . | TRBV28 | TGTGCCAGCAGTTTACCAGCGTATAGCTCCTACGAGCAGTACTTC | CASSLPAYSSYEQYF
TRBJ2-7 | . | . | TRBV27 | TGTGCCAGCAGTTTAAAGGTGGCGCACTACGAGCAGTACTTC | CASSLKVAHYEQYF
TRBJ2-3 | TRBD2 | . | TRBV28 | TGTGCCAGCAGTTTTAGAGCGGGAGGCGACACAGATACGCAGTATTTT | CASSFRAGGDTDTQYF
TRBJ2-5 | . | once | TRBV7-9 | TGTGCCAGCAGCTTCCCTGGGGCAGCGGAGCATAACTTC | CASSFPGAAEHNF
TRBJ2-7 | TRBD2 | . | TRBV11-3 | TGTGCCAGCAGCTGGAACCTGGGGGGGTTCTACGAGCAGTACTTC | CASSWNLGGFYEQYF
TRBJ2-7 | . | . | TRBV7-9 | TGTGCCAGCAGCTTAGAACCCAGGACGGTCTACGAGCAGTACTTC | CASSLEPRTVYEQYF
TRBJ2-3 | TRBD2 | once | TRBV11-2 | TGTGCCAGCAGCTTAGCCCGTACTAGCGGGCGTTTCACAGATACGCAGTATTTT | CASSLARTSGRFTDTQYF
TRBJ2-7 | . | few | TRBV11-3 | TGTGCCAGCAGCTTTATACGGAACGAGCAGTACTTC | CASSFIRNEQYF
TRBJ2-7 | . | . | TRBV23-1 | TGCGCCAGCAGTCAGCCAGCAGGTGGGGGAGAGCACGAGCAGTACTTC | CASSQPAGGGEHEQYF
TRBJ1-5 | . | . | TRBV5-1 | TGCGCCAGCAGCCCGGCGACAGGACTAAATCAGCCCCAGCATTTT | CASSPATGLNQPQHF
TRBJ2-7 | . | . | TRBV21-1 | TGTGCCAGCAGCAAAACCCGTAAACCGGACAGGCAGTACTTC | CASSKTRKPDRQYF
TRBJ1-4 | . | . | TRBV5-1 | TGCGCCAGCAGCTCAGACAGAAATAATGAAAAACTGTTTTTT | CASSSDRNNEKLFF
TRBJ2-7 | . | . | TRBV12-2 | TGTGCAAGTCGCTTATTGAGACCCCGGATAGAGCAGTACTTC | CASRLLRPRIEQYF
TRBJ1-4 | . | . | TRBV19 | TGTGCCAGTAGTACGGAGGGACCCACTAATGAAAAACTGTTTTTT | CASSTEGPTNEKLFF
TRBJ2-7 | . | . | TRBV20-1 | TGCAGTGCAGGTCTCACCTACGAGCAGTACTTC | CSAGLTYEQYF
TRBJ2-7 | . | . | TRBV5-1 | TGCGCCAGCAGCTTGGCGGACGGAGGACTCTACGAGCAGTACTTC | CASSLADGGLYEQYF
TRBJ1-5 | . | once | TRBV5-6 | TGTGCCAGCAGCTTGGCGATGGGGCTGTCAGCCAACAATCAGCCCCAGCATTTT | CASSLAMGLSANNQPQHF
TRBJ2-1 | . | . | TRBV11-3 | TGTGCCAGCAGCTTAGTGTCGGGGGGCGGGCCTTACAATGAGCAGTTCTTC | CASSLVSGGGPYNEQFF
TRBJ2-1 | TRBD1 | . | TRBV5-4 | TGTGCCAGCAGCGGACGCCTGGGACAGCGGTACAATGAGCAGTTCTTC | CASSGRLGQRYNEQFF
TRBJ2-7 | . | . | TRBV6-5 | TGTGCCAGCAGTTACTCGCCAGGCTCCTACGAGCAGTACTTC | CASSYSPGSYEQYF
TRBJ1-5 | . | once | TRBV5-6 | TGTGCCAGCAGCTTGGTTCGGGGGCCCCAGCATTTT | CASSLVRGPQHF
TRBJ1-5 | . | . | TRBV10-2 | TGCGCCAGCAGCGAGACAGGACAGACAAATCAGCCCCAGCATTTT | CASSETGQTNQPQHF
TRBJ1-6 | TRBD1 | . | TRBV19 | TGTGCCAGTAGTACCGGGACAGGGATTTTGAATTCACCCCTCCACTTT | CASSTGTGILNSPLHF
TRBJ1-2 | . | . | TRBV7-9 | TGTGCCAGCACTGAGACCTCTAACTATGGCTACACCTTC | CASTETSNYGYTF
TRBJ2-1 | TRBD2 | once | TRBV5-1 | TGCGCCAGCAGCTTGGCCCAGAGACTAGCCTCCTACAATGAGCAGTTCTTC | CASSLAQRLASYNEQFF
TRBJ2-7 | . | . | TRBV6-1 | TGTGCCAGCAGTGAGACCTACGAGCAGTACTTC | CASSETYEQYF
TRBJ2-2 | TRBD1 | . | TRBV5-5 | TGTGCCAGCAGCTGGGGGACAGCAAACACCGGGGAGCTGTTTTTT | CASSWGTANTGELFF
TRBJ2-3 | TRBD2 | . | TRBV7-3 | TGTGCCAGCAGCTTAACCGGTAGCGGGAGAAGCACAGATACGCAGTATTTT | CASSLTGSGRSTDTQYF
TRBJ2-7 | . | . | TRBV7-8 | TGTGCCAGCAGCTTAGATCTTCAAGGCTACGAGCAGTACTTC | CASSLDLQGYEQYF
TRBJ2-2 | TRBD1 | . | TRBV29-1 | TGCAGCGTCAACGGACAGGGGAACACCGGGGAGCTGTTTTTT | CSVNGQGNTGELFF
TRBJ2-7 | TRBD2 | once | TRBV2 | TGTGCCAGCAGTGCACGACCGGGACTAATCAACGAGCAGTACTTC | CASSARPGLINEQYF
TRBJ2-1 | . | . | TRBV11-1 | TGTGCCAGCAGCGCGGAGTTTGAGCAGTTCTTC | CASSAEFEQFF
TRBJ2-1 | TRBD2 | . | TRBV14 | TGTGCCAGCAGCCAAGAGCTGGCGGGAGGGAACAATGAGCAGTTCTTC | CASSQELAGGNNEQFF
TRBJ2-5 | . | . | TRBV9 | TGTGCCAGCGGCGAGCACCAAGAGACCCAGTACTTC | CASGEHQETQYF